This note documents a single T cell receptor beta chain sequence. Antigen: not known. The sample is drawn from a study of early T cells in non-severe SARS-CoV-2 infection. Study information: Whole-blood bulk RNA, unsorted, was sequenced, and chains were unpaired. Study-wide results and caveats: Anti-spike CD8 responses were favored in VDJdb matching, and private and CD4 specificities were missed.

V was pared by 0 bases and J by 6 bases, with 10 bases between. Germline V gene lookup returns CDR1 SGDLS and CDR2 YYNGEE. This CDR3 comprises 13 residues. TCRdb fed the 5' RACE reads into MiXCR, producing one record per CDR3 protein. The sample lists around 67,000 distinct CDR3 sequences; 12% were seen once. The chain combines TRBV9 with TRBJ2-7; tentative D call: TRBD2 (5 bases). Sequenced sample: whole blood. This clonotype originated in an adult who was a healthcare worker with PCR-confirmed SARS-CoV-2 infection or an uninfected control (not recorded which). Here the CDR3 reads CASSVADYSEQYF. CDR3 nucleotide sequence: TGTGCCAGCAGCGTAGCTGACTACAGCGAGCAGTACTTC.